The entry below describes one TCR beta chain. Its binding antigen is unknown. No qualities accompany the bases; no much larger clone lies one base away. Reading from cysteine to phenylalanine, the CDR3 counts 13 amino acids. Only the CDR3 part of the read is kept: 39 bases, read in frame from the first base. From V the trimming removes 4 bases and from J it removes 4 bases, while the gene matches leave 4 bases of the junction unaccounted for. Reading the germline V gene (reference sequence) gives CDR1 SEHNR and CDR2 FQNEAQ. The record originates from a study of blood T cell repertoires in COVID-19 (dated by TCRdb to about 2020). Study-level background: Collaborator samples came from the United States, Italy and Spain and covered acute and convalescent phases of COVID-19. A freely available public database, intended as a resource for researchers studying the immune response to SARS-CoV-2, is where the repertoires were released. Subjects who had been exposed to COVID-19, were actively infected with it, or had recovered from it provided the deeply sampled blood TCRbeta repertoires that made up the dataset. HLA class I and class II types, where available, came from metadata supplied by the sample provider rather than from assay-based typing. Samples were obtained from the ongoing ImmuneRACE study (first 160 participants) and from about 1,300 subjects provided by 6 global collaborators. Sample metadata almost always included a de-identified subject ID, COVID-19 status, age in years and sex. The prospective study material was composed of cDNA or gDNA derived from T cells, B-cell-depleted T cells, or PBMCs. Broad study findings and their caveats: The amount of clinical and demographic metadata varied by source and participant and was provided uncurated.

Whole blood was collected in K2EDTA tubes by collaborating institutions according to the institutions' own protocols. For TCRbeta analysis, collaborators shipped samples as frozen whole blood, isolated PBMCs, or DNA extracted from either of those sample types. TCRbeta CDR3 regions were amplified from genomic DNA using the immunoSEQ Assay, a bias-controlled multiplex PCR. The original pipeline was this. Nucleated cell counts per sample were estimated from amplification of reference gene primers within the assay. To quantify the absolute abundance of each unique TCRbeta CDR3 rearrangement, sequence reads were collapsed and filtered. For each sample, productive Simpson clonality was calculated by taking the square root of Simpson's diversity index across productive rearrangements. TCRdb holds this immuneACCESS table with in-frame rearrangements only. Some clones are missing; in checked studies, unresolved V genes explain under half, and the rest has no known cause. V and J calls and clone size are as listed in that table; D and trimming were resolved from the DNA. Across this sample there are around 100,000 clones, with 70% to 90% seen only once. Of the sample, approximately 1.5% falls within the top ten clones.

The source is a man between 40 and 49 years old with acute or convalescent COVID-19. The source material was peripheral blood. The chain is encoded by TRBV7-9 joined to TRBJ2-7; 7 central bases correspond to TRBD1. The DNA sequence is as follows: TGTGCCAGCAGCTGGGGGACAGCATACGAGCAGTACTTC. Translated, it gives CASSWGTAYEQYF.